Listed here are 25 T cell receptor beta chains from one sample, sequenced in a study of response to subunit inactivated influenza vaccine. MiXCR was run by TCRdb on the RT-PCR reads, yielding one entry per CDR3 protein. The table has 800,000 or so distinct CDR3 sequences, less than 25% seen once; the top ten hold roughly 10%. The specimen was PBMCs from blood, collected 5 to 6 days after vaccination. The source is a man aged 45-65 years who received an inactivated influenza vaccine.

V is TRBV7-9 and J is TRBJ2-7; 7 positions agree with TRBD1. This CDR3 spans 17 amino acids. Germline lookup yields CDR1 SEHNR and CDR2 FQNEAQ (reference sequence). With V trimmed by 4 bases and J by 3 bases, 15 bases remained unmatched. This CDR3 is CASSSRPTGSLLYEQYF. The CDR3 DNA sequence: TGTGCCAGCAGCTCCCGCCCGACAGGGAGTCTCCTCTACGAGCAGTACTTC. Together with reference TRBV7-9 and TRBJ2-7, the CDR3 gives the full variable domain: DTGVSQNPRHKITKRGQNVTFRCDPISEHNRLYWYRQTLGQGPEFLTYFQNEAQLEKSRLLSDRFSAERPKGSFSTLEIQRTEQGDSAMYLCASSSRPTGSLLYEQYFGPGTRLTVT.

The chain carries TRBV6-1 and TRBJ1-2; D possibly corresponds to TRBD1 (5 bases). The CDR3 consists of 13 residues. V lost 6 bases and J 8 bases, leaving 16 bases between the germline ends. Germline V gives CDR1 MNHNS, CDR2 SASEGT. The chain's CDR3 is CASSRLGARGYTF. The CDR3 DNA reads TGTGCCAGCAGCCGTCTAGGGGCACGGGGCTACACCTTC.

As DNA, the CDR3 is TGCAGTGCTAGGCCAGGGACTAGCGGGAGGACTGAGCAGTTCTTC. Its protein is CSARPGTSGRTEQFF. The V gene is TRBV20-1, the J gene TRBJ2-1, with TRBD2 matching over 15 bases. V shed 3 bases, J shed 9 bases, and the junction held 6 bases outside the gene matches. Germline CDR1 reads DFQATT; CDR2 reads SNEGSKA (reference sequence). This CDR3 contains 15 residues.

This clonotype appeared a few times. The chain recombines TRBV7-6 with TRBJ2-7; tentatively, D is TRBD1 (5 bases). Trimming left V 4 bases short and J 7 bases short, with 17 bases between. CDR1 is SGHVS, CDR2 FNYEAQ, per germline. The CDR3 runs to 14 residues. The CDR3 spells CASSSRDGSGEQYF. The DNA for the CDR3 is TGTGCCAGCAGCTCCAGGGATGGATCTGGGGAGCAGTACTTC. Full variable domain (missing parts from reference TRBV7-6 and TRBJ2-7): GAGVSQSPRYKVTKRGQDVALRCDPISGHVSLYWYRQALGQGPEFLTYFNYEAQQDKSGLPNDRFSAERPEGSISTLTIQRTEQRDSAMYRCASSSRDGSGEQYFGPGTRLTVT.

The J gene is TRBJ1-6, the V gene TRBV11-2; 8 nucleotides align to TRBD1. This CDR3 is built from 15 residues. The V segment lost 5 bases and the J segment 7 bases; nucleotides outside the gene matches: 7. Germline values: CDR1 SGHAT, CDR2 FQNNGV. The CDR3 DNA reads as TGTGCCAGCAGCGCTAGCCGGACAGGGAATTCACCCCTCCACTTT. Protein sequence: CASSASRTGNSPLHF.

This clonotype was seen only once. This sequence joins TRBV20-1 and TRBJ2-7; 11 nucleotides line up with TRBD1. The CDR3 spans 14 residues. CDR1 and CDR2 (germline): DFQATT, SNEGSKA (reference sequence). The ends lost 4 bases at V and 2 bases at J; junction bases unmatched: 4. CDR3 region: CSATGQGVTYEQYF. The CDR3 DNA is TGCAGTGCTACGGGACAGGGGGTGACCTACGAGCAGTACTTC.

This clonotype was counted between two and nine times. This rearrangement joins TRBV20-1 to TRBJ2-7; the match to TRBD1 covers 7 bases. V lost 7 bases, J lost 1 base, and 4 bases stayed unmatched. Germline CDR1 reads DFQATT; CDR2 reads SNEGSKA (reference sequence). This CDR3 is 12 amino acids long. CDR3 residues: CSVTGQSYEQYF. CDR3 bases: TGCAGTGTTACGGGACAGTCCTACGAGCAGTACTTC.

The J gene is TRBJ2-6, the V gene TRBV20-1; the D gene is possibly TRBD2 (6 bases). This CDR3 region has 17 residues. The V gene's germline CDR1 is DFQATT and CDR2 SNEGSKA (reference sequence). Trimming removed 7 bases at V and 0 bases at J, with 19 bases between. The CDR3 loop reads CSGRDGTKTSGANVLTF. CDR3 bases: TGCAGTGGGAGGGACGGCACCAAAACCTCTGGGGCCAACGTCCTGACTTTC.

This clonotype was counted only a few times. DNA for the CDR3: TGTGCCAGCAGCTTAGCTTGGTACGAAACTGGGTACTACGAGCAGTACTTC. Protein sequence: CASSLAWYETGYYEQYF. The genes are TRBV7-9 and TRBJ2-7; D gene uncertain. The CDR3 loop spans 17 amino acids. V shed 0 bases and J shed 3 bases, with 18 bases lying between them. Per the germline V gene, CDR1 is SEHNR and CDR2 is FQNEAQ (reference sequence).

The chain uses TRBV6-5 and TRBJ1-3, with D uncertain. CDR1 MNHEY and CDR2 SVGAGI come from the germline V gene. V dropped 0 bases and J dropped 0 bases, with 9 bases sitting between them. This CDR3 comprises 16 residues. CDR3 sequence (DNA): TGTGCCAGCAGTTACTCGATTCTGGGCTCTGGAAACACCATATATTTT. This encodes CASSYSILGSGNTIYF.

This chain links TRBV9 with TRBJ2-1, with 7 positions matching TRBD2. This CDR3 has 15 amino acids. Germline V lookup: CDR1 SGDLS, CDR2 YYNGEE. The J segment lost 6 bases and the V segment lost 3 bases, leaving 9 bases of the junction unmatched. The CDR3 loop reads CASSATSLTSNEQFF. CDR3 in DNA: TGTGCCAGCAGCGCGACTAGCCTTACTAGCAATGAGCAGTTCTTC.

The chain couples TRBV29-1 to TRBJ2-3, with 11 bases aligning to TRBD2. Germline V gene data show CDR1 as SQVTM and CDR2 as ANQGSEA. CDR3 size: 14 residues. The junction had 6 bases not matched to a gene; V was cut back by 6 bases and J by 4 bases. The CDR3 coding sequence is TGCAGCGTCGATCCGGGACTAGCGGCAGATACGCAGTATTTT. Its protein is CSVDPGLAADTQYF.

Comments on this clonotype: The CDR3 end shows no conserved phenylalanine or tryptophan, and so a read error is likely. No DNA is shown, since the ends of the CDR3 on it are uncertain; the CDR3 is the one TCRdb lists. The CDR3 here is CSVEGTGGI. V is TRBV29-1 and J is TRBJ2-1; the table's D call of TRBD1 was not tested on the DNA. The CDR3 totals 9 residues, both ends included. Germline V gene sequence: CDR1 SQVTM, CDR2 ANQGSEA.

The chain combines TRBV4-3 with TRBJ2-3, with TRBD1 identical over 7 bases. Germline lookup yields CDR1 LGHNA and CDR2 YSLEER. The V segment lost 4 bases and the J segment 6 bases; nucleotides outside the gene matches: 13. This CDR3 comprises 16 residues. The CDR3 coding sequence is TGCGCCAGCAGCCGCACCGGGACAGCTATAGCTGATACGCAGTATTTT. It translates to CASSRTGTAIADTQYF.

The chain links TRBV27 to TRBJ2-7, with TRBD2 identical over 12 bases. This CDR3 has 17 residues. The junction had 9 bases not matched to a gene; V was cut back by 2 bases and J by 4 bases. CDR1 is MNHEY and CDR2 is SMNVEV in the germline V gene (reference sequence). CDR3 DNA sequence: TGTGCCAGCAGTTTAAAGGCCTTTGGACTAGCGGGATACGAGCAGTACTTC. Its protein is CASSLKAFGLAGYEQYF.

The chain is built from TRBV20-1 and TRBJ2-1; TRBD2 agrees at 11 bases. Germline CDR1 DFQATT, CDR2 SNEGSKA (reference sequence). CDR3 length: 15 amino acids. V lost 6 bases to trimming and J lost 4 bases; unmatched junction nucleotides: 8. The CDR3 region is CSARSPSGRYNEQFF. The CDR3 nucleotides are TGCAGTGCCCGAAGCCCTAGCGGGAGGTACAATGAGCAGTTCTTC.

The chain employs TRBV4-2 and TRBJ1-1; 10 bases line up with TRBD1. CDR3 length: 19 amino acids. The V gene end was trimmed by 1 base and the J gene end by 0 bases; junction bases not matched to a gene: 11. Looked up from germline, CDR1 is LGHNA and CDR2 is YNFKEQ. CDR3 sequence reads: CASSQGRRGTGAMNTEAFF. CDR3 coding DNA: TGTGCCAGCAGCCAAGGAAGGAGAGGGACAGGGGCCATGAACACTGAAGCTTTCTTT.

The rearrangement uses TRBV20-1 and TRBJ2-7, with 7 positions matching TRBD1. The CDR3 runs 11 residues. The germline V gene has CDR1 DFQATT and CDR2 SNEGSKA (reference sequence). The ends lost 7 bases at V and 3 bases at J; junction bases unmatched: 3. The CDR3 reads CSGRQGYEQYF. CDR3 sequence (DNA): TGCAGTGGGCGACAGGGCTACGAGCAGTACTTC.

This clonotype was seen more than once but under ten times. This chain links TRBV7-3 with TRBJ2-2, with D possibly called TRBD1 or TRBD2 (6 bases each). CDR3 length: 14 amino acids. V was cut by 3 bases and J by 7 bases, with 12 bases left in between. From germline, CDR1 is SGHTA and CDR2 FQGTGA. CDR3 nucleotides: TGTGCCAGCAGCTTGGGGGGCAGAGTCGGGGAGCTGTTTTTT. It is translated as CASSLGGRVGELFF.

V gene TRBV6-4 combines with J gene TRBJ2-1, with 9 bases that match TRBD1. V shed 5 bases and J 9 bases; nucleotides not matched to a gene: 11. CDR1 is MRHNA and CDR2 is SNTAGT in the germline V gene. There are 15 residues in the CDR3. CDR3 coding DNA: TGTGCCAGCAGTAACCCGGGACAGGGTCCAGGTGAGCAGTTCTTC. Its translation: CASSNPGQGPGEQFF.

V and J are TRBV20-1 and TRBJ2-7; no reliable D call. The V gene lost 4 bases and the J gene lost 0 bases, with 10 bases spanning the gap. Germline V gene lookup returns CDR1 DFQATT and CDR2 SNEGSKA (reference sequence). CDR3 length: 13 amino acids. CDR3 amino acids: CSAKIPSSYEQYF. The CDR3 region has the DNA TGCAGTGCTAAAATACCAAGCTCCTACGAGCAGTACTTC.

This clonotype has more than one count but fewer than ten. J is TRBJ1-5 and V is TRBV20-1; D unclear. Trimming left V 8 bases short and J 6 bases short, with 5 bases between. Germline values: CDR1 DFQATT, CDR2 SNEGSKA (reference sequence). There are 9 residues in the CDR3. CDR3 sequence: CSSGQPQHF. The CDR3 DNA is TGCAGTTCCGGTCAGCCCCAGCATTTT.

CDR3 in DNA: TGTGCCAGCAGTTTAATGTGGGAGACGGTGGGAAAGACCCAGTACTTC. Translation gives CASSLMWETVGKTQYF. This chain links TRBV12-3 or TRBV12-4 with TRBJ2-5, with D possibly matching TRBD2 (5 bases). CDR3 size: 16 residues. Trimming took 2 bases from V and 6 from J, leaving 19 bases between them.

This clonotype was found a few times. The chain combines TRBV5-1 with TRBJ2-2, with a possible D match to TRBD1 (5 bases). This CDR3 is built from 13 residues. Per germline, CDR1 SGHRS and CDR2 YFSETQ. Deletions cut 1 base from V and 6 bases from J, with 7 bases between. The CDR3 loop reads CASSLKGSGELFF. CDR3 DNA: TGCGCCAGCAGCTTGAAGGGGTCCGGGGAGCTGTTTTTT.

CDR3 sequence: CASRRTVDSNQPQHF. In DNA, the CDR3 is TGCGCCAGCAGGCGGACAGTGGATAGCAATCAGCCCCAGCATTTT. The chain combines TRBV5-1 with TRBJ1-5; a weak D match, TRBD1 (6 bases). The CDR3 is made up of 15 amino acids. Germline CDR1 and CDR2: SGHRS and YFSETQ. Trimming took 5 bases from V and 0 from J, leaving 12 bases between them. Supplemented by reference TRBV5-1 and TRBJ1-5, the full variable domain reads KAGVTQTPRYLIKTRGQQVTLSCSPISGHRSVSWYQQTPGQGLQFLFEYFSETQRNKGNFPGRFSGRQFSNSRSEMNVSTLELGDSALYLCASRRTVDSNQPQHFGDGTRLSIL.